In this sample, the clone carrying this TCR beta chain turned up many times. Its antigen is not identified. This entry belongs to a study of metastatic and nonmetastatic thyroid tumors. In the study overall: Malignant and benign thyroid patients had repertoires compared in peripheral blood and tumor or nodule tissue. Broader study findings: Reports indicated that malignant thyroid tumors showed significantly higher TCR beta diversity than benign nodules did, in blood and tumor.

As handled by the study authors: Variation in CDR3 across clinicopathological groups served as the basis for constructing a distant-metastasis classifier in papillary thyroid cancer. Through MiXCR, TCRdb re-clonotyped the PCR reads. None of the V and J calls come from the authors' own analysis; TCRdb made them. This table holds approximately 25,000 clones, 15% found once. No patient had received any treatment before thyroid surgery. This clonotype originated in a male donor with papillary thyroid cancer or a benign thyroid nodule (not recorded which). Some clones in this sample may be carry-over from other donors' samples. The sample comprised blood.

As DNA, the CDR3 is TGTGCCAGCAGTGTAAAAGAGTTTTTTGCGCCCCAGCATTTT. This encodes CASSVKEFFAPQHF. The J gene is TRBJ1-5, the V gene TRBV2; D not resolved. CDR1 SNHLY and CDR2 FYNNEI come from the germline V gene. The V gene lost 4 bases and the J gene lost 9 bases, with 16 bases spanning the gap. CDR3 size: 14 residues.